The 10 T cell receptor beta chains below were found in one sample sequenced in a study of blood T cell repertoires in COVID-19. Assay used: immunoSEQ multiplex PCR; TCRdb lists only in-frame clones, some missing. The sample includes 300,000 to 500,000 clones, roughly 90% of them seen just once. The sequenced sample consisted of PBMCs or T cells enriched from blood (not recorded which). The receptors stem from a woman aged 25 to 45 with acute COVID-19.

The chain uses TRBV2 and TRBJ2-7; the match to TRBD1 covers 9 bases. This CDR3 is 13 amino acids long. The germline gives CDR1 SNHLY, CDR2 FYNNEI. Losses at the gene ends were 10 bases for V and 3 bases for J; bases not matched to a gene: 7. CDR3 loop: CATLGQGIYEQYF. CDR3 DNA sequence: TGTGCCACCCTGGGACAGGGAATCTACGAGCAGTACTTC.

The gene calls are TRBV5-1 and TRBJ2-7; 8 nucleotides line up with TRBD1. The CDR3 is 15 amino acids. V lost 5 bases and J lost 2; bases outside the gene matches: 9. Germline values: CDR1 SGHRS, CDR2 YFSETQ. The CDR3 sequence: CASRLDPTGAYEQYF. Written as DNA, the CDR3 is TGCGCCAGCAGACTTGACCCGACAGGGGCCTACGAGCAGTACTTC.

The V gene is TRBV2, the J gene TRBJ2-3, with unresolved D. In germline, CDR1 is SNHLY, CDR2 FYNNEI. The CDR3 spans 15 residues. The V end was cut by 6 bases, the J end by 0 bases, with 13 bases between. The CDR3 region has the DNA TGTGCCAGCAGGCCCGACATCCTTAGCACAGATACGCAGTATTTT. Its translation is CASRPDILSTDTQYF. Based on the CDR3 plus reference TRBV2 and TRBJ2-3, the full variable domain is EPEVTQTPSHQVTQMGQEVILRCVPISNHLYFYWYRQILGQKVEFLVSFYNNEISEKSEIFDDQFSVERPDGSNFTLKIRSTKLEDSAMYFCASRPDILSTDTQYFGPGTRLTVL.

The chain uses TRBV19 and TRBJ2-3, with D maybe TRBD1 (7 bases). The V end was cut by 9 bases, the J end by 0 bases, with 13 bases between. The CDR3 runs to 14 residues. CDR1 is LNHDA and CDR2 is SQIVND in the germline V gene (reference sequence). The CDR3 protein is CASRGAGSTDTQYF. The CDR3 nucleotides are TGTGCCAGCAGGGGGGCGGGCAGCACAGATACGCAGTATTTT.

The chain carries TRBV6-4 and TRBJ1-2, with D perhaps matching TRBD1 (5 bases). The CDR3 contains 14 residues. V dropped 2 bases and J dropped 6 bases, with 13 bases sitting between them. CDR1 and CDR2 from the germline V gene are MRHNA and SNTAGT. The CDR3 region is CASSDGGVSDGYTF. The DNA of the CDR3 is TGTGCCAGCAGTGACGGGGGGGTGTCAGATGGCTACACCTTC.

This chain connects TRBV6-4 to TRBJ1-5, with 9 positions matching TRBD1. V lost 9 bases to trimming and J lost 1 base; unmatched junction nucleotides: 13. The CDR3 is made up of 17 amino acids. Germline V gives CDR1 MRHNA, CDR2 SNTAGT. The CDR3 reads CARLKPGQGKSNQPQHF. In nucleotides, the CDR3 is TGTGCCAGACTTAAACCGGGACAGGGTAAAAGCAATCAGCCCCAGCATTTT.

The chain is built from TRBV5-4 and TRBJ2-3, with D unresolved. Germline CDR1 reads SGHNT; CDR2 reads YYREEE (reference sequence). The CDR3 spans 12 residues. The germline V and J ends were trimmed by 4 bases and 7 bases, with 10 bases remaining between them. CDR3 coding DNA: TGTGCCAGCAGCATAAATGGCAATACGCAGTATTTT. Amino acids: CASSINGNTQYF.

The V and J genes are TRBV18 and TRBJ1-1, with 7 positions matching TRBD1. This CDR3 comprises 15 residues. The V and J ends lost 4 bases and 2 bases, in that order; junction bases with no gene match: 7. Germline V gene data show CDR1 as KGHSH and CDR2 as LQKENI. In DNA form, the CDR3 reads TGTGCCAGCTCACAACAGGGGATGGGCAACACTGAAGCTTTCTTT. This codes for CASSQQGMGNTEAFF.

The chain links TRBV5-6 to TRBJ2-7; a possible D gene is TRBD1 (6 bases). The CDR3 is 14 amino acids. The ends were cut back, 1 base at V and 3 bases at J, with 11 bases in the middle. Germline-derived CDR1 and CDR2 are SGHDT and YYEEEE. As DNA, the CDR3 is TGTGCCAGCAGCTTGATCAGGGGTCGCTACGAGCAGTACTTC. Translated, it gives CASSLIRGRYEQYF.

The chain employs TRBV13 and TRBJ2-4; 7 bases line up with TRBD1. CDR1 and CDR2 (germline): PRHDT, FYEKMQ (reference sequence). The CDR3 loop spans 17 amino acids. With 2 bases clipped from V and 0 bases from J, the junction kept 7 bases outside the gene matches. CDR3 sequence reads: CASSLFEGALAKNIQYF. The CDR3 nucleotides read TGTGCCAGCAGCTTATTTGAGGGGGCACTAGCCAAAAACATTCAGTACTTC.